This paragraph covers one TCR beta chain sequence. This entry is derived from a study of shared clonotypes between healthy human individuals. Libraries were prepared by immunoSEQ multiplex PCR; TCRdb keeps only in-frame clonotypes and omits some of them. Seen here are approximately 2.4 million clones, 95% observed once, and the top ten hold over 0.1%. In germline, CDR1 is SNHLY, CDR2 FYNNEI. Trimming removed 9 bases from V and 7 bases from J, with 18 bases in between. This CDR3 contains 13 residues. The sequenced material came from naive CD4+ T cells sorted from blood. The subset: CD45RA+ positively selected. This clonotype was obtained from a man aged 18 to 29 in good health. The chain joins TRBV2 to TRBJ1-2; tentative D call: TRBD1 (6 bases). DNA of the CDR3: TGTGCCAGTCAAATAGGACAGAGTGCTGGCTACACCTTC. Its translation: CASQIGQSAGYTF.